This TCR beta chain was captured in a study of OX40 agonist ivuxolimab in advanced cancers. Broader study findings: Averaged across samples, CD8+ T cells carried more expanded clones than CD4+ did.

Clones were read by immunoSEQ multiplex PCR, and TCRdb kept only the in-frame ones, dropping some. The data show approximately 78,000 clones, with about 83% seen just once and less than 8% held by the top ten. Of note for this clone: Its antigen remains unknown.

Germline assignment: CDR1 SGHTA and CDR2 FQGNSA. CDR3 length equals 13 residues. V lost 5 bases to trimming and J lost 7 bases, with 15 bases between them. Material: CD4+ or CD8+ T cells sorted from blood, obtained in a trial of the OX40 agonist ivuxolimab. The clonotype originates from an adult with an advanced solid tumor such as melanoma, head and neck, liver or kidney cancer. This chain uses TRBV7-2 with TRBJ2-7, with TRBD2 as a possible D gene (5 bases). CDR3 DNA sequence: TGTGCCAGCAGCCAGCGGTCGTGGAGGGAGCAGTACTTC. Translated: CASSQRSWREQYF.